This record covers a single T cell receptor (beta chain). Looked up from germline, CDR1 is LNHNV and CDR2 is YYDKDF (reference sequence). The CDR3 has 14 amino acids. V was cut by 6 bases and J by 0 bases, with 10 bases left in between. Stated treatment: preoperative locoregional IRX-2 cytokine immunotherapy. This phase Ib study tested locoregional IRX-2 cytokine immunotherapy given before surgery. This specimen belongs to a study of preoperative IRX-2 immunotherapy in early breast cancer. This table comes from immunoSEQ multiplex PCR, and its TCRdb copy is limited to in-frame clones, with some not included. The sample includes some 59,000 clones, approximately 94% of them seen just once.

The sequence was collected from a human donor with breast cancer. The rearrangement links TRBV15 to TRBJ2-3; D gene ambiguous. Sample collection was performed from a patient treated with IRX-2 immunotherapy. The CDR3 loop is CATRPGLSTDTQYF. In DNA, the CDR3 is TGTGCCACCAGGCCGGGTCTTAGCACAGATACGCAGTATTTT.